This T cell receptor (beta chain) was obtained from a study of blood T cell repertoires in COVID-19. Repertoires were generated with immunoSEQ multiplex PCR, while TCRdb's copy carries only in-frame clones and drops some. The sample shows fewer than 150,000 clones, 90% of them seen only once. Germline CDR1 MNHEY, CDR2 SVGAGI. Losses at the gene ends were 6 bases for V and 2 bases for J; bases not matched to a gene: 8. This CDR3 is 15 amino acids long. This TCR derives from a woman aged 55-70 years with COVID-19, enrolled during active disease. This chain links TRBV6-5 with TRBJ1-2, with 8 positions matching TRBD1. Material: peripheral blood. The CDR3 region is CASRATRDRNYGYTF. CDR3 DNA sequence: TGTGCCAGCAGAGCTACCCGGGACAGGAACTATGGCTACACCTTC.